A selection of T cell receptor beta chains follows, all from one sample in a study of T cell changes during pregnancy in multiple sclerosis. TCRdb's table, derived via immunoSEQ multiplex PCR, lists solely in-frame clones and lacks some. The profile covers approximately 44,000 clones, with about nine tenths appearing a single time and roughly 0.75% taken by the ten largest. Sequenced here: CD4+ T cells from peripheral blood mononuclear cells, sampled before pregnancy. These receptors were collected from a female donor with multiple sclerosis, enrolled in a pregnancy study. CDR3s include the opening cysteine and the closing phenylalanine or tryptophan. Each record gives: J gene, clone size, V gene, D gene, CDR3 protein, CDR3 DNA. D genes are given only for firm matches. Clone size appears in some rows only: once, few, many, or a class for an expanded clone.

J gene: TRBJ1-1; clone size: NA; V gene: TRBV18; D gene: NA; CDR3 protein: CASSPDWVNTEAFF; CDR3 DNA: TGTGCCAGCTCACCAGACTGGGTGAACACTGAAGCTTTCTTT
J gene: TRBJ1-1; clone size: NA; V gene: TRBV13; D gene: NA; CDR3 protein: CASSLEIKRGVTEAFF; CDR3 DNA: TGTGCCAGCAGCTTAGAAATCAAGCGGGGGGTCACTGAAGCTTTCTTT
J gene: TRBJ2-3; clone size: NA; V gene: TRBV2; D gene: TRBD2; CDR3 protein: CASTPEGLARDTQYF; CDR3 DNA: TGTGCCAGCACTCCGGAGGGACTAGCGAGAGATACGCAGTATTTT
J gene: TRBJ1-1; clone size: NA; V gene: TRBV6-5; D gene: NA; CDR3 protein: CASSYATNTEAFF; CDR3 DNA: TGTGCCAGCAGTTACGCGACTAACACTGAAGCTTTCTTT
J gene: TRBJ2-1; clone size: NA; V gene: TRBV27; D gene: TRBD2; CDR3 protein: CASSLSSGTSGGARGGEQFF; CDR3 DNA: TGTGCCAGCAGTCTCTCTTCCGGGACTAGCGGGGGGGCCCGAGGGGGTGAGCAGTTCTTC
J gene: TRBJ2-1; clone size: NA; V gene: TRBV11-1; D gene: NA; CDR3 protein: CASSARGTRYYNEQFF; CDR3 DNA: TGTGCCAGCAGCGCGAGGGGGACAAGATATTACAATGAGCAGTTCTTC
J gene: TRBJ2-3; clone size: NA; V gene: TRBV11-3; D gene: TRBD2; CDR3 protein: CASSSLARTDTQYF; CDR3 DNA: TGTGCCAGCAGCTCACTAGCGAGGACAGATACGCAGTATTTT
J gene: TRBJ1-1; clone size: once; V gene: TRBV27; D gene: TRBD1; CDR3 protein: CASTTWTGSILGTEAFF; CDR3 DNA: TGTGCCAGCACCACCTGGACAGGGAGTATTCTAGGCACTGAAGCTTTCTTT
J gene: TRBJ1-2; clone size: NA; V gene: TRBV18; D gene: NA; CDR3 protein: CASQQNRAGGYTF; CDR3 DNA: TGTGCCAGCCAACAGAACAGGGCGGGTGGCTACACCTTC
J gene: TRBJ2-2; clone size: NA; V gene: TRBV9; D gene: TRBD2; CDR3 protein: CASSVAGGTGELFF; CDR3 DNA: TGTGCCAGCAGCGTAGCGGGGGGAACCGGGGAGCTGTTTTTT
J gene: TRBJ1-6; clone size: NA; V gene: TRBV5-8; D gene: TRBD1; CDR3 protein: CASSLGTTGLNSPLHF; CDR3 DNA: TGTGCCAGCAGCTTGGGGACGACAGGGTTGAATTCACCCCTCCACTTT
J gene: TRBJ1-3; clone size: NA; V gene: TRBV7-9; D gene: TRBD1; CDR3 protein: CASSRDRVSGNTIYF; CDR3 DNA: TGTGCCAGCAGCAGAGACAGGGTCTCTGGAAACACCATATATTTT
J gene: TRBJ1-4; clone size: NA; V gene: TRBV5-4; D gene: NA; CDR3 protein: CASSLGGAFNEKLFF; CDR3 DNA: TGTGCCAGCAGCTTGGGGGGCGCATTTAATGAAAAACTGTTTTTT
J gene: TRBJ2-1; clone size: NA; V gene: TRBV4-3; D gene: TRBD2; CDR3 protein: CASSRLAGGSYNEQFF; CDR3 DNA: TGCGCCAGCAGTCGACTAGCGGGGGGCTCCTACAATGAGCAGTTCTTC
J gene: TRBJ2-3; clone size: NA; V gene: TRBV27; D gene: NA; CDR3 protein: CASSSEEQGLDTQYF; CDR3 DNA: TGTGCCAGCAGTTCTGAGGAGCAGGGATTAGATACGCAGTATTTT
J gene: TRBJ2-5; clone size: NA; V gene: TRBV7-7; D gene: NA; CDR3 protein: CASSLASGPQETQYF; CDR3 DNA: TGTGCCAGCAGCTTAGCTAGCGGTCCCCAGGAGACCCAGTACTTC
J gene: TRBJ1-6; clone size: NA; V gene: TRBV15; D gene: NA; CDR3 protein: CATSRDAISYNSPLHF; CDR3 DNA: TGTGCCACCAGCAGAGACGCGATCTCCTATAATTCACCCCTCCACTTT
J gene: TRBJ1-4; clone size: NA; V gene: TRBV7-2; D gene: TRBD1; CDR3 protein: CASSLTGATNEKLFF; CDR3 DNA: TGTGCCAGCAGCTTGACAGGGGCCACTAATGAAAAACTGTTTTTT
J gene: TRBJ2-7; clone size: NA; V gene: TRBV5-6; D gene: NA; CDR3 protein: CASSFAEAEQYF; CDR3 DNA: TGTGCCAGCAGCTTTGCGGAGGCGGAGCAGTACTTC
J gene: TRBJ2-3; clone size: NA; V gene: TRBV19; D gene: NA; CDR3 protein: CASSIQSTDTQYF; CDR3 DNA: TGTGCCAGTAGTATTCAGAGCACAGATACGCAGTATTTT
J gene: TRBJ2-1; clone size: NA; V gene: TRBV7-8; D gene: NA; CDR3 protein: CASSLTRAPYNEQFF; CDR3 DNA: TGTGCCAGCAGCTTAACGAGGGCCCCATACAATGAGCAGTTCTTC
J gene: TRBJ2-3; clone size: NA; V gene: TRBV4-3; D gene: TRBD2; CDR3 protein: CASSQASGGADTQYF; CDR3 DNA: TGCGCCAGCAGCCAAGCTAGCGGGGGGGCAGATACGCAGTATTTT
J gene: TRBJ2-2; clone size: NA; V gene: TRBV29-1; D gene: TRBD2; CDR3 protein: CSGRTSGGYTGELFF; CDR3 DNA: TGCAGCGGCCGGACTAGCGGGGGTTACACCGGGGAGCTGTTTTTT
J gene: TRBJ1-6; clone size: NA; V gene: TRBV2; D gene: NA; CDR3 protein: CASNQSGNSPLHF; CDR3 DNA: TGTGCCAGCAACCAGTCAGGAAATTCACCCCTCCACTTT
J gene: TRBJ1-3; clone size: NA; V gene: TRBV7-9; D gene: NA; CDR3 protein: CASSYDSLSGNTIYF; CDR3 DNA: TGTGCCAGCAGCTATGACAGTCTCTCTGGAAACACCATATATTTT
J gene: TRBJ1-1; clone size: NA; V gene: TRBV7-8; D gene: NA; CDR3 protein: CASSLVSGNTEAFF; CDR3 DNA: TGTGCCAGCAGCTTAGTATCCGGGAACACTGAAGCTTTCTTT
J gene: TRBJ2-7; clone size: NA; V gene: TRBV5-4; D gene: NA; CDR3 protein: CASSILQGFGEQYF; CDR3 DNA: TGTGCCAGCAGCATCCTACAGGGTTTTGGCGAGCAGTACTTC
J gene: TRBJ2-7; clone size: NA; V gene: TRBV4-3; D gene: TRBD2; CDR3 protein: CASSQAAGGLYEQYF; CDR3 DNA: TGCGCCAGCAGCCAAGCGGCGGGGGGGCTGTACGAGCAGTACTTC
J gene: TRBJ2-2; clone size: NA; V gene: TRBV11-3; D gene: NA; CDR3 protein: CASSPGQGTNTGELFF; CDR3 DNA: TGTGCCAGCAGTCCCGGGCAGGGGACGAACACCGGGGAGCTGTTTTTT
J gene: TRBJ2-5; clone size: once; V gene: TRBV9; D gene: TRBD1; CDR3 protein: CASSATGGLSETQYF; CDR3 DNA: TGTGCCAGCTCGGCGACAGGGGGCCTATCGGAGACCCAGTACTTC
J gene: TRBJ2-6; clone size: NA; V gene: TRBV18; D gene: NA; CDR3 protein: CASLGSSGANVLTF; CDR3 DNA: TGTGCCAGCCTAGGGAGCTCTGGGGCCAACGTCCTGACTTTC
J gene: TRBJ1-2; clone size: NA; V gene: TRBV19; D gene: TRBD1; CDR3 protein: CASRTGGTYGYTF; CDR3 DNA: TGTGCCAGCAGGACAGGGGGTACCTATGGCTACACCTTC
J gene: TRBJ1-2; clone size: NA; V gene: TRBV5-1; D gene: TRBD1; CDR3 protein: CASGDSTNYGYTF; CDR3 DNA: TGCGCCAGCGGGGACAGTACTAACTATGGCTACACCTTC